This record looks at one T cell receptor beta chain sequence and its context. Germline values: CDR1 MDHEN, CDR2 SYDVKM. The CDR3 is made up of 14 amino acids. Trimming left V 4 bases short and J 5 bases short, with 11 bases between. These data originate in a study of blood T cell repertoires in COVID-19. Study information: Both acute and convalescent COVID-19 samples were obtained from the United States, Italy and Spain. From T cells, B-cell-depleted T cells, or PBMCs came the material, which was cDNA or gDNA.

Study processing details: Using reference gene primer amplification, nucleated cell counts were estimated. Data came from immunoSEQ multiplex PCR; TCRdb stores just in-frame clones and leaves some out. That table furnishes V, J and clone size, whereas the DNA furnished D and trimming. The data show a few hundred thousand clones, 88% seen once. The chain uses TRBV28 and TRBJ1-4; the D is unclear. The clonotype originates from a woman in her 30s who had recovered from COVID-19. Sequencing used peripheral blood. CDR3 DNA: TGTGCCAGCAGTTCGCCCGGGAACAATGAAAAACTGTTTTTT. Amino acid sequence: CASSSPGNNEKLFF.